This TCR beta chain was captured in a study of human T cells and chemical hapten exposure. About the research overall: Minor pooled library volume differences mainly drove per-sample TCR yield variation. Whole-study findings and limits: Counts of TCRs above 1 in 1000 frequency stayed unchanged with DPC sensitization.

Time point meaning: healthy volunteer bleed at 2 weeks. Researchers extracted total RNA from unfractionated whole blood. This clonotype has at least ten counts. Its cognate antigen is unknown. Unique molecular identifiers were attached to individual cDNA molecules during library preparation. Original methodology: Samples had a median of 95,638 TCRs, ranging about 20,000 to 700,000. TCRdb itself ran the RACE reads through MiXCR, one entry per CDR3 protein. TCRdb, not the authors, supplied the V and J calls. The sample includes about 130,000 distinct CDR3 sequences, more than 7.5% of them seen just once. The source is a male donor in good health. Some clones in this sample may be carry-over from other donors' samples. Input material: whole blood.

The CDR3 here is CSARDPGQAKAFF. As DNA, the CDR3 is TGCAGTGCTAGAGACCCAGGGCAGGCTAAAGCTTTCTTT. The chain is built from TRBV20-1 and TRBJ1-1; possibly TRBD1 for D (5 bases). The CDR3 has 13 residues. V lost 0 bases, J lost 9 bases, and 14 bases lay in between. In germline, CDR1 is DFQATT, CDR2 SNEGSKA (reference sequence).